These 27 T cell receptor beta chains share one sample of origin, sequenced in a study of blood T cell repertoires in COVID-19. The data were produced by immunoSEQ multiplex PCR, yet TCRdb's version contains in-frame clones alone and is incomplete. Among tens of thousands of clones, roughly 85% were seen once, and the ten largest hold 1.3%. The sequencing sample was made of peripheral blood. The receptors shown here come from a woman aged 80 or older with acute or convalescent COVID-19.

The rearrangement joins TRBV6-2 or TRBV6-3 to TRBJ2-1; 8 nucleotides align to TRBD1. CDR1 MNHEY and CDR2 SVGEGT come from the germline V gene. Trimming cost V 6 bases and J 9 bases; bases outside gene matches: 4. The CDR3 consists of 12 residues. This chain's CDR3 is CASSRTGFEQFF. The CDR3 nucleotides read TGTGCCAGCAGCAGGACAGGGTTTGAGCAGTTCTTC.

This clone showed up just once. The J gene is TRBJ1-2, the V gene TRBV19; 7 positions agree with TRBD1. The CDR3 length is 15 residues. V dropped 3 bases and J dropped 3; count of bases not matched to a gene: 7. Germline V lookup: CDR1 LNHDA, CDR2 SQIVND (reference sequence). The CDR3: CASSIAGGIDYGYTF. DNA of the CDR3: TGTGCCAGTAGTATCGCAGGGGGAATTGACTATGGCTACACCTTC.

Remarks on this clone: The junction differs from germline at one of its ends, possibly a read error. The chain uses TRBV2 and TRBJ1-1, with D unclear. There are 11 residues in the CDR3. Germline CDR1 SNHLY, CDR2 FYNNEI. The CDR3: CASSAKWAGSF. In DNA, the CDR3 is TGTGCCAGCAGCGCTAAATGGGCGGGCTCCTTT.

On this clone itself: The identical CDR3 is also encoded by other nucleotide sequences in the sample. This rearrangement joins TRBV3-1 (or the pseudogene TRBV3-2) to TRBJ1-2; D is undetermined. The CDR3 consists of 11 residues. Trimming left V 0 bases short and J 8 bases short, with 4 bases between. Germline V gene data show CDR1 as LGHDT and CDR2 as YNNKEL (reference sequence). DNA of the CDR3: TGTGCCAGCAGCCAAGACTTAGGCTACACCTTC. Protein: CASSQDLGYTF.

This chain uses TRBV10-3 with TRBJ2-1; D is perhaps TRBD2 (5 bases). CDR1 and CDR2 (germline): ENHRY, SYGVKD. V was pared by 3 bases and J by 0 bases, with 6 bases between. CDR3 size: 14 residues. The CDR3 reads CAISETSSYNEQFF. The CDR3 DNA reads TGTGCCATCAGTGAAACTAGCTCCTACAATGAGCAGTTCTTC.

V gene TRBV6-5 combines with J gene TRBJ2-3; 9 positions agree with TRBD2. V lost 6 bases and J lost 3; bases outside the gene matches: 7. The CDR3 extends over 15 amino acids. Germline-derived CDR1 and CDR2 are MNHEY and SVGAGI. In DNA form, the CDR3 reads TGTGCCAGCAGCAAAGCGGGGGGTGTGACAGATACGCAGTATTTT. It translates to CASSKAGGVTDTQYF.

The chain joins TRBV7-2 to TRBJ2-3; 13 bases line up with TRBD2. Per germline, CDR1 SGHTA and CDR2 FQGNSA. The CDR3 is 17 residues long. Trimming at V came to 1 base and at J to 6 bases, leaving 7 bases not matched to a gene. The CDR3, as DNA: TGTGCCAGCAGCTTAGTACTAGCGGGGGGGCCGGGGGATACGCAGTATTTT. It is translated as CASSLVLAGGPGDTQYF.

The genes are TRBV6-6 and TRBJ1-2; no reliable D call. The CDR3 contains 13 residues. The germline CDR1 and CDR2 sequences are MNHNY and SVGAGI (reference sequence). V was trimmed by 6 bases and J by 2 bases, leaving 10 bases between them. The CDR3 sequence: CASSPSVNYGYTF. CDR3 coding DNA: TGTGCCAGCAGCCCCAGCGTAAACTATGGCTACACCTTC.

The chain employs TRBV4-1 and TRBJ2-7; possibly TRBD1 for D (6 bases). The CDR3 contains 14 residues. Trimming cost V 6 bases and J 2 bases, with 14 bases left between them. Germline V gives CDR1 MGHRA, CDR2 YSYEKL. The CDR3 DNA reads TGCGCCAGCAGTCGTGCAGGGGTCGCCTACGAGCAGTACTTC. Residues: CASSRAGVAYEQYF.

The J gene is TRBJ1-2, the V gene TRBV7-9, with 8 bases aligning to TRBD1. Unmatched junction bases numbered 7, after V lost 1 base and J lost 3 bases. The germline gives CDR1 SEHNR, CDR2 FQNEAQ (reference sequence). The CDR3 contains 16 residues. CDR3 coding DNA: TGTGCCAGCAGCTTAGGGGGGACAGGAATTGACTATGGCTACACCTTC. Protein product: CASSLGGTGIDYGYTF. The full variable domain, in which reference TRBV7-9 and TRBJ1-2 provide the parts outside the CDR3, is DTGVSQNPRHKITKRGQNVTFRCDPISEHNRLYWYRQTLGQGPEFLTYFQNEAQLEKSRLLSDRFSAERPKGSFSTLEIQRTEQGDSAMYLCASSLGGTGIDYGYTFGSGTRLTVV.

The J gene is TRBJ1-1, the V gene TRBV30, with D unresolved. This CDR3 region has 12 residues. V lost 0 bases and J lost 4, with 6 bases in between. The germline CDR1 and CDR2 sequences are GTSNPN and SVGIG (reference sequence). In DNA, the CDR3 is TGTGCCTGGAGTGTAGGAGGCACTGAAGCTTTCTTT. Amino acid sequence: CAWSVGGTEAFF.

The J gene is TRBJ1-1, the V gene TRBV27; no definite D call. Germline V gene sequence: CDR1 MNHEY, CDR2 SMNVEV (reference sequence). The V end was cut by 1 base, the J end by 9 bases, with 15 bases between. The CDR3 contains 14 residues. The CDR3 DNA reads TGTGCCAGCAGTTTATGGAGGGAGAGGAGTAAAGCTTTCTTT. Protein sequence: CASSLWRERSKAFF.

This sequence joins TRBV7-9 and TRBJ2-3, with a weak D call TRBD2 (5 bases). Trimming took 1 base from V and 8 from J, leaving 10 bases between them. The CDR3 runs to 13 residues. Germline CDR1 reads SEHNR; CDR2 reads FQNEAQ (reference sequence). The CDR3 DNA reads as TGTGCCAGCAGCTTAGAGCCCAGCGGTACGCAGTATTTT. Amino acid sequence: CASSLEPSGTQYF.

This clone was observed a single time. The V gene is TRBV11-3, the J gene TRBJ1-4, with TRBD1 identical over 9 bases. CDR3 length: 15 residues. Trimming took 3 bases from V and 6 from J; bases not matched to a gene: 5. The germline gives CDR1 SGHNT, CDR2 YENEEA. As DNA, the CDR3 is TGTGCCAGCAGCTTCCCGGGACAGGGATATGAAAAACTGTTTTTT. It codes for CASSFPGQGYEKLFF.

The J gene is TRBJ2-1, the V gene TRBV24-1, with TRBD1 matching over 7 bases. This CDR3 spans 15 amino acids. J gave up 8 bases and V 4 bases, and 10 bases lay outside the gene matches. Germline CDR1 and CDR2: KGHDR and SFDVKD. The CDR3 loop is CATSDRDRIRDEQFF. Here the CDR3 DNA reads TGTGCCACCAGTGACCGGGACAGAATAAGGGATGAGCAGTTCTTC.

The chain's CDR3 is CASSHPTSGGANEQFF. The CDR3 nucleotides read TGCGCCAGCAGCCATCCAACTAGCGGGGGGGCCAATGAGCAGTTCTTC. The chain is built from TRBV4-1 and TRBJ2-1, with 13 bases that match TRBD2. After removal of 3 bases from V and 6 bases from J, the junction contained 5 bases not matched to a gene. Germline V gene data show CDR1 as MGHRA and CDR2 as YSYEKL. The length of the CDR3 is 16 residues.

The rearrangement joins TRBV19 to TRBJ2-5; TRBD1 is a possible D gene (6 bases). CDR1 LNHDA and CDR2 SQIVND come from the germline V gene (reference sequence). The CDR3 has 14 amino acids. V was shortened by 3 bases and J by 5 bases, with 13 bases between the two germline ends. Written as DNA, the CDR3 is TGTGCCAGTAGTATGGCTGGACAGTGGGAGACCCAGTACTTC. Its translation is CASSMAGQWETQYF.

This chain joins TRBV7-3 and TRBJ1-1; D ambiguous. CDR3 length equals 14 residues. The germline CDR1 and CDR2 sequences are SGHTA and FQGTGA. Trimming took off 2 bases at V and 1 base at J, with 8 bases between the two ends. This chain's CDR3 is CASSLSGANTEAFF. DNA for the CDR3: TGTGCCAGCAGCTTATCGGGTGCGAACACTGAAGCTTTCTTT.

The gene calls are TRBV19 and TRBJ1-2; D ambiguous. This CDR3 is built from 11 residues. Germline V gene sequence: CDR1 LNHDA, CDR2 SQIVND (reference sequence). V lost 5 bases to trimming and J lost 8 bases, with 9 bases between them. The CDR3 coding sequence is TGTGCCAGTAGTTTGGCCGGGGGCTACACCTTC. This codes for CASSLAGGYTF.

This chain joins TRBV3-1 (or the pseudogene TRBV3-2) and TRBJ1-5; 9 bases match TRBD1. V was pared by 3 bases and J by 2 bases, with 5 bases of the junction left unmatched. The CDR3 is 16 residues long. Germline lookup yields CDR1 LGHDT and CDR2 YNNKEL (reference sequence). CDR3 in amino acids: CASSQGTGSGNQPQHF. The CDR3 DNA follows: TGTGCCAGCAGCCAGGGGACAGGGAGCGGCAATCAGCCCCAGCATTTT.

CDR3 nucleotides: TGTGCCAGCAGCGACATTGATAGCAATCAGCCCCAGCATTTT. It is translated as CASSDIDSNQPQHF. The rearrangement links TRBV5-4 to TRBJ1-5, with D unclear. The V end lost 4 bases, the J end lost 0 bases, and 8 bases lay between the germline ends. The CDR3 is 14 amino acids. CDR1 is SGHNT, CDR2 YYREEE, per germline (reference sequence).

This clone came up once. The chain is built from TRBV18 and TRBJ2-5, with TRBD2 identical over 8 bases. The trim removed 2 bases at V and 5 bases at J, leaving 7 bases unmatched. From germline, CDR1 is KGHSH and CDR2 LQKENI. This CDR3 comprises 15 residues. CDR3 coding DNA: TGTGCCAGCTCACCAAGCGGGAGCGTAGTGGAGACCCAGTACTTC. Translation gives CASSPSGSVVETQYF. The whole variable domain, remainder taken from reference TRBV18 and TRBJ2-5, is NAGVMQNPRHLVRRRGQEARLRCSPMKGHSHVYWYRQLPEEGLKFMVYLQKENIIDESGMPKERFSAEFPKEGPSILRIQQVVRGDSAAYFCASSPSGSVVETQYFGPGTRLLVL.

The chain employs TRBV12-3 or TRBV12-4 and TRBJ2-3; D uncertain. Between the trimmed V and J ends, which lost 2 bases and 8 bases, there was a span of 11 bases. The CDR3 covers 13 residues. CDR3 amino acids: CASSLLEYGTQYF. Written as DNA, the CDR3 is TGTGCCAGCAGTTTACTGGAGTACGGTACGCAGTATTTT.

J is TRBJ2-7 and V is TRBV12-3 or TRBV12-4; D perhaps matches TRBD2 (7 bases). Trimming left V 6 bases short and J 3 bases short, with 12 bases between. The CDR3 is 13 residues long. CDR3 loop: CASRRGRVYEQYF. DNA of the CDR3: TGTGCCAGCAGGCGGGGGCGCGTCTACGAGCAGTACTTC.

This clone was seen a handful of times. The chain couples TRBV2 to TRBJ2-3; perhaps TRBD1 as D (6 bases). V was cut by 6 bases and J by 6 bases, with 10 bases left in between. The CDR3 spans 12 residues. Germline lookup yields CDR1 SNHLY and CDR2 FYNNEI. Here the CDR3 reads CASRVQGDTQYF. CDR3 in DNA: TGTGCCAGCAGAGTACAGGGCGATACGCAGTATTTT. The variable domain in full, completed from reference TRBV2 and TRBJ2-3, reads EPEVTQTPSHQVTQMGQEVILRCVPISNHLYFYWYRQILGQKVEFLVSFYNNEISEKSEIFDDQFSVERPDGSNFTLKIRSTKLEDSAMYFCASRVQGDTQYFGPGTRLTVL.

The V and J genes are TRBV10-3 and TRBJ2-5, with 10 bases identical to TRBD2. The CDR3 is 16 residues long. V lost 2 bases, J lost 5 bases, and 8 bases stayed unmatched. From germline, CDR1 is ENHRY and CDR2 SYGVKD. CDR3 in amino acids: CAISEAASGGKETQYF. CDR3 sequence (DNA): TGTGCCATCAGTGAGGCGGCTAGCGGGGGTAAGGAGACCCAGTACTTC.

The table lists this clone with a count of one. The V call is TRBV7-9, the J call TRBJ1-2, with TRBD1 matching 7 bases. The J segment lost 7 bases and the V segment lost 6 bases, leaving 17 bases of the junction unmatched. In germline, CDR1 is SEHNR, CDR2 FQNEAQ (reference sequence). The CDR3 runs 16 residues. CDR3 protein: CASSPHPGQSFRGYTF. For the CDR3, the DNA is TGTGCCAGCAGTCCACATCCGGGACAGTCTTTTCGTGGCTACACCTTC.